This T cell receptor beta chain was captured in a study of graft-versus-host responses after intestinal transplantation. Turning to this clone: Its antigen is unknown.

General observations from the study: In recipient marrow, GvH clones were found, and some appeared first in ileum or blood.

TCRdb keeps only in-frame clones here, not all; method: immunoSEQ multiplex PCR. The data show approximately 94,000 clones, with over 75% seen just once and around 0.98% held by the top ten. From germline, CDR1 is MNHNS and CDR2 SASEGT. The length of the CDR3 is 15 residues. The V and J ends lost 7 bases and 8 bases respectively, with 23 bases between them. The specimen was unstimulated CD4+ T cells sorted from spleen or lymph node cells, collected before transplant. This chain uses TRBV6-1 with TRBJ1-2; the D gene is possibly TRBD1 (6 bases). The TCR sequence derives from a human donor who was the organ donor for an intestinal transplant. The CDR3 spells CASTDLAGQRTGYTF. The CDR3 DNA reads TGTGCCAGCACGGACCTTGCGGGACAAAGAACCGGCTACACCTTC.